These T cell receptor beta chains were read from a single sample in a study of human T cells and chemical hapten exposure. TCRdb analysed the RACE reads with MiXCR anew, one entry per CDR3 protein. There are about 270,000 distinct CDR3 sequences in the sample; just under 8% occur only once, and 1.2% lies in the top ten. The sample in question was whole blood, obtained in connection with sensitization to the hapten diphenylcyclopropenone (DPC). These receptors were taken from a young man with alopecia areata. Some clones in this sample may be carry-over from other donors' samples. Each CDR3 is given with its conserved first and last residue. D genes are given only for firm matches. Size is stated for part of the rows, as once, few or many counts, or as a class when the clone is expanded.

clone size	D gene	J gene	V gene	CDR3 DNA	CDR3 protein
many	TRBD2	TRBJ2-2	TRBV4-3	TGCGCCAGCAGCCAAGGGACTAGCGGAAGAGATACCGGGGAGCTGTTTTTT	CASSQGTSGRDTGELFF
few	TRBD1	TRBJ1-1	TRBV12-3/TRBV12-4	TGTGCCAGCAGCCCGGACAGGTCTGAAGCTTTCTTT	CASSPDRSEAFF
many	NA	TRBJ1-5	TRBV7-9	TGTGCCAGCAGCTTACCCGGGGGTCAGCCCCAGCATTTT	CASSLPGGQPQHF
NA	NA	TRBJ1-5	TRBV27	TGTGCCAGCAGTCGGGGGCGCGGTCAGCCCCAGCATTTT	CASSRGRGQPQHF
few	NA	TRBJ2-5	TRBV5-1	TGCGCCAGCTCCACAGTACAAGAGACCCAGTACTTC	CASSTVQETQYF
NA	NA	TRBJ1-5	TRBV12-3/TRBV12-4	TGTGCCAGCAGTTGGCAGGGGCAGGATCAGCCCCAGCATTTT	CASSWQGQDQPQHF
few	NA	TRBJ1-5	TRBV2	TGTGCCAGCAGTTGGCAACAACGCAATCAGCCCCAGCATTTT	CASSWQQRNQPQHF
NA	TRBD1	TRBJ1-1	TRBV20-1	TGCAGTGCTAGTCGGGACAGTCATGAAGCTTTCTTT	CSASRDSHEAFF
NA	TRBD2	TRBJ2-7	TRBV11-2	TGTGCCAGCAGCTTAGACCGTGGGGGGGCCTACGAGCAGTACTTC	CASSLDRGGAYEQYF
NA	TRBD1	TRBJ1-1	TRBV12-3/TRBV12-4	TGTGCCAGCAGTTTAGGACAGGGGGCGAGAGAAGCTTTCTTT	CASSLGQGAREAFF
few	NA	TRBJ2-1	TRBV6-5	TGTGCCAGCAGTTACGTACAGGGTTTGAATGAGCAGTTCTTC	CASSYVQGLNEQFF
few	NA	TRBJ1-4	TRBV6-6	TGTGCCAGCAGCCTTAATCAGGGAACTAATGAAAAACTGTTTTTT	CASSLNQGTNEKLFF
NA	TRBD1	TRBJ1-4	TRBV24-1	TGTGCCACCCGAGGAGGGGGCAATGAAAAACTGTTTTTT	CATRGGGNEKLFF
few	NA	TRBJ1-4	TRBV5-4	TGTGCCAGCAAGTGGCACCCTGCAACTAATGAAAAACTGTTTTTT	CASKWHPATNEKLFF
many	NA	TRBJ2-3	TRBV12-3/TRBV12-4	TGTGCCAGCAAACAGACCTATACGCAGTATTTT	CASKQTYTQYF
NA	TRBD1	TRBJ2-7	TRBV7-9	TGTGCCAGCAGCTTATTTTCAATGGGACAGGGTCGATACGAGCAGTACTTC	CASSLFSMGQGRYEQYF
NA	NA	TRBJ2-1	TRBV4-3	TGCGCCAGCAGCCAAGGACAAGTCCGATCCTACAATGAGCAGTTCTTC	CASSQGQVRSYNEQFF
NA	TRBD2	TRBJ2-7	TRBV27	TGTGCCAGCAGCCCCCTTTTGACTACTAGCGGGGTTTACGAGCAGTACTTC	CASSPLLTTSGVYEQYF
NA	TRBD1	TRBJ2-4	TRBV25-1	TGTGCCAGCAGTGAATTTAGGGCAGGGGGCAAAAACATTCAGTACTTC	CASSEFRAGGKNIQYF
few	NA	TRBJ1-5	TRBV12-3/TRBV12-4	TGTGCCAGCACCATACAGGGCATCAATCAGCCCCAGCATTTT	CASTIQGINQPQHF
few	TRBD2	TRBJ2-1	TRBV14	TGTGCCAGCAGCCAGCGGGGGGATGAGCAGTTCTTC	CASSQRGDEQFF
many	NA	TRBJ2-5	TRBV12-3/TRBV12-4	TGTGCCAGCAGCTGGGGTGAAGGGCAAGAGACCCAGTACTTC	CASSWGEGQETQYF
many	NA	TRBJ2-2	TRBV12-3/TRBV12-4	TGTGCCAGCAGCCTCCTGAGAGGCACCGGGGAGCTGTTTTTT	CASSLLRGTGELFF
few	NA	TRBJ2-3	TRBV5-1	TGCGCCAGCAGCTTGGGTTTTGAAGATACGCAGTATTTT	CASSLGFEDTQYF
NA	NA	TRBJ1-3	TRBV3-1	TGTGCCAGCAGCCGGTCGGGCGGGACTGGAAACACCATATATTTT	CASSRSGGTGNTIYF
few	TRBD2	TRBJ2-3	TRBV20-1	TGCAGTGCTAGTAGCGGGGGGGCGGGCACAGATACGCAGTATTTT	CSASSGGAGTDTQYF
many	TRBD1	TRBJ2-6	TRBV15	TGTGCCACCAGCAGAGGGACAGGCGGTAGCTCTGGGGCCAACGTCCTGACTTTC	CATSRGTGGSSGANVLTF